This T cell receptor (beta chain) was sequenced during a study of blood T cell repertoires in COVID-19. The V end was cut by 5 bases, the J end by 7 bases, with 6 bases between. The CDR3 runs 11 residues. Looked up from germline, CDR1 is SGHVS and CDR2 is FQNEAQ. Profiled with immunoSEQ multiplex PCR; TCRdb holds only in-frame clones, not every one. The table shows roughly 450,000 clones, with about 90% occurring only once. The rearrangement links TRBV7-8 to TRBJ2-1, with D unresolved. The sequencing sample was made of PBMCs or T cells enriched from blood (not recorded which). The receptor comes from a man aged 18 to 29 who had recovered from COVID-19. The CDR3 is CASSPENEQFF. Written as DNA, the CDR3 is TGTGCCAGCAGCCCAGAAAATGAGCAGTTCTTC.